This T cell receptor (beta chain) was captured in a study of T cells expressing NK-cell markers. Study-wide background: Cells sorted as CD3+CD56+NKG2C+, CD3+CD56+NKG2C- and CD3+CD56-NKG2C+ T cells supplied the TCR beta repertoires. The eight sequenced donors comprised seven who were HCMV-seropositive and one who was seronegative.

Using the 5' RACE reads, TCRdb records one entry per CDR3 protein without DNA. The sample has approximately 150,000 distinct CDR3 sequences. Germline CDR1 and CDR2: LGHNA and YSLEER. The CDR3 contains 14 residues. The study's findings and limits: These clonotypes also led the CD3+CD56-NKG2C+ fraction in a handful of donors. NKG2C+ dominant clonotype frequencies in six donors were 1.0-7.0% of CD8+ T cells.

Comment on this clonotype: Its target is unknown.

The material sequenced was blood T cells: a sorted CD56 or NKG2C T cell subset, CD4+ or CD8+ T cells, or bulk PBMC T cells (not recorded which). The clonotype was recovered from a man aged 18 to 29 in good health. The V call is TRBV4-3, the J call TRBJ2-7; there is no DNA to check the TCRdb D call of TRBD1. The CDR3 sequence is CASSPGTINYEQYF.